The T cell receptor (beta chain) described here comes from a study of T cells in Graves' hyperthyroidism and ophthalmopathy. TCR beta CDR3 regions were amplified from RNA transcripts. HTBI primers were employed in a first-round RT-PCR of the TCR CDR3. TCRdb re-derived calls from the multiplex PCR reads in MiXCR, one entry per CDR3 protein. The data contain roughly 640,000 distinct CDR3 sequences, about 16% of them singletons. The CDR3 contains 12 residues. Germline values: CDR1 DFQATT, CDR2 SNEGSKA (reference sequence). V shed 2 bases and J shed 10 bases, with 9 bases lying between them. Study observations and caveats: In simple terms, a model built on 13 V-J features told ophthalmopathy apart from stable hyperthyroidism. The model anticipated ophthalmopathy a median about 7.1 months pre-onset.

This clonotype was seen at least ten times. As yet, its antigen is unknown. The chain has TRBV20-1 and TRBJ1-6; D not resolved. Sequencing was done on a sample of blood. This TCR derives from a woman aged 40 to 50 with Graves' ophthalmopathy. The chain's CDR3 is CSARHAGSPLHF. CDR3 coding DNA: TGCAGTGCTAGACACGCCGGGTCACCCCTCCACTTT.